This entry lists 28 T cell receptor beta chains sequenced from one sample in a study of T cell repertoires in cytomegalovirus infection. TCRdb re-called the reads with MiXCR, one entry per CDR3 protein. The sample carries roughly 990,000 distinct CDR3 sequences, about a third recorded once. What these receptors recognize is not known. The sequencing used cultured CD8+ T cells from PBMCs, collected from culture after CMV antigen stimulation. These receptors came from a human donor in good health (CMV status not recorded). Some clones in this sample may be carry-over from other donors' samples.

This clonotype was seen more than once but under ten times. This chain links TRBV7-9 with TRBJ2-7, with D possibly TRBD2 on 6 matching bases. CDR1 and CDR2 from the germline V gene are SEHNR and FQNEAQ (reference sequence). The CDR3 covers 13 residues. The germline V and J ends were trimmed by 1 base and 6 bases, with 10 bases remaining between them. This chain's CDR3 is CASSLGGDFEQYV. CDR3 DNA: TGTGCCAGCAGCTTAGGGGGGGATTTCGAGCAGTACGTC.

The chain carries TRBV23-1 and TRBJ2-7; 7 bases line up with TRBD1. TRBV23-1 is known as an ORF, though its function is uncertain. This CDR3 has 14 amino acids. The V and J ends lost 10 bases and 0 bases, in that order; junction bases with no gene match: 9. Here the CDR3 DNA reads TGCGCCACCGGGCGAGGGGGCCACTCCTACGAGCAGTACTTC. Translated, it gives CATGRGGHSYEQYF.

The V call is TRBV20-1, the J call TRBJ1-1; 8 nucleotides line up with TRBD1. The V segment lost 0 bases and the J segment 4 bases; nucleotides outside the gene matches: 10. CDR1 DFQATT and CDR2 SNEGSKA come from the germline V gene (reference sequence). This CDR3 has 16 amino acids. CDR3 protein: CSARDWAEQGVTEAFF. The CDR3, as DNA: TGCAGTGCTAGAGATTGGGCGGAACAGGGGGTCACTGAAGCTTTCTTT.

The gene calls are TRBV27 and TRBJ2-7; D remains unclear. The CDR3 has 13 residues. Germline assignment: CDR1 MNHEY and CDR2 SMNVEV (reference sequence). Trimming took off 3 bases at V and 4 bases at J, with 10 bases between the two ends. CDR3 in DNA: TGTGCCAGCAGTTTCCCTCCCTATTACGAGCAGTACTTC. Protein sequence: CASSFPPYYEQYF.

The rearrangement uses TRBV6-2 or TRBV6-3 and TRBJ2-7; D is ambiguous. The CDR3 loop spans 12 amino acids. V dropped 0 bases and J dropped 6 bases, with 6 bases sitting between them. Germline CDR1 and CDR2: MNHEY and SVGEGT. This CDR3 is CASSYSGIEQYV. The CDR3 DNA is TGTGCCAGCAGTTACTCAGGGATCGAGCAGTACGTC.

This clonotype was detected ten times or more. The V and J genes are TRBV7-9 and TRBJ2-1; perhaps TRBD1 as D (5 bases). The CDR3 sequence is 15 residues long. Germline V CDR1 and CDR2: SEHNR, FQNEAQ (reference sequence). V shed 4 bases and J shed 0 bases, with 10 bases lying between them. The CDR3 nucleotides are TGTGCCAGCAGCTCCCGACAGTACTCCTACAATGAGCAGTTCTTC. It yields the protein CASSSRQYSYNEQFF. The variable domain in full, completed from reference TRBV7-9 and TRBJ2-1, reads DTGVSQNPRHKITKRGQNVTFRCDPISEHNRLYWYRQTLGQGPEFLTYFQNEAQLEKSRLLSDRFSAERPKGSFSTLEIQRTEQGDSAMYLCASSSRQYSYNEQFFGPGTRLTVL.

A remark on this clonotype: A junction boundary mismatches the germline segment, possibly from a read error. The J gene is TRBJ2-2, the V gene TRBV7-6; D is possibly TRBD2 (7 bases). CDR1 is SGHVS, CDR2 FNYEAQ, per germline. The CDR3 extends over 13 amino acids. In DNA form, the CDR3 reads TGTACCAGCAGCTTAGGGGGGGCGACCTGGCTGTTTTTT. This sequence encodes CTSSLGGATWLFF.

This clonotype was seen many times. The chain uses TRBV7-2 and TRBJ2-1; D remains unclear. Germline V lookup: CDR1 SGHTA, CDR2 FQGNSA. Trimming pared 3 bases from V and 5 bases from J, leaving 11 bases between. The CDR3 totals 14 residues. The CDR3 bases are TGTGCCAGCAGCTTTCCGACATATCACAATGAGCAGTTCTTC. Translation: CASSFPTYHNEQFF.

The V and J genes are TRBV4-1 and TRBJ2-1; D is perhaps TRBD2 (6 bases). The CDR3 runs to 14 residues. CDR1 and CDR2 from the germline V gene are MGHRA and YSYEKL. V was cut by 3 bases and J by 8 bases, with 14 bases left in between. The CDR3: CASSQAGAGYEQFF. CDR3 DNA: TGCGCCAGCAGCCAGGCGGGTGCGGGGTATGAGCAGTTCTTC.

This clonotype was seen repeatedly, ten times or more. This chain uses TRBV7-6 with TRBJ1-1; D may be TRBD1 (5 bases). The V gene lost 7 bases and the J gene lost 0 bases, with 21 bases spanning the gap. This CDR3 contains 17 residues. Germline V gene sequence: CDR1 SGHVS, CDR2 FNYEAQ. DNA for the CDR3: TGTGCCAGCACCACACCGGGGGACGAGGGAATGAACACTGAAGCTTTCTTT. It codes for CASTTPGDEGMNTEAFF.

The chain is built from TRBV2 and TRBJ2-7; D is undetermined. The CDR3 sequence is 12 residues long. From germline, CDR1 is SNHLY and CDR2 FYNNEI. V was trimmed by 6 bases and J by 2 bases, leaving 8 bases between them. This CDR3 is CASRDVPYEQYV. CDR3 nucleotide sequence: TGTGCCAGCAGGGACGTACCCTACGAGCAGTACGTC.

This chain uses TRBV27 with TRBJ2-7; TRBD1 matches 8 bases. Germline CDR1 MNHEY, CDR2 SMNVEV (reference sequence). This CDR3 contains 12 residues. The trim removed 6 bases at V and 4 bases at J, leaving 2 bases unmatched. The CDR3, as DNA: TGTGCCAGCAGAACAGGGGGATACGAGCAGTACTTC. This translates into CASRTGGYEQYF.

J is TRBJ2-5 and V is TRBV6-5; no firm D call. Trimming stripped 0 bases from V and 5 bases from J, with 10 bases between. The CDR3 consists of 14 residues. CDR1 and CDR2 from the germline V gene are MNHEY and SVGAGI. The CDR3 loop is CASSYSPRWETQYF. For the CDR3, the DNA is TGTGCCAGCAGTTACTCGCCCCGGTGGGAGACCCAGTACTTC.

The chain combines TRBV12-3 or TRBV12-4 with TRBJ2-1; a possible D gene is TRBD1 (6 bases). CDR3 length equals 16 residues. The V end was cut by 0 bases, the J end by 4 bases, with 13 bases between. CDR3 coding DNA: TGTGCCAGCAGTTTAGCGAGTGGCAGGGGATACAATGAGCAGTTCTTC. This codes for CASSLASGRGYNEQFF.

Worth noting for this clonotype: One end of the junction does not line up with germline, which may come from a read error. V is TRBV7-6 and J is TRBJ2-1; 12 bases agree with TRBD1. Germline V gene data show CDR1 as SGHVS and CDR2 as FNYEAQ. The CDR3 extends over 15 amino acids. CDR3 in amino acids: CANSQGQGAYNEQFF. The CDR3 nucleotides are TGTGCCAACAGCCAGGGACAGGGGGCTTACAATGAGCAGTTCTTC.

This clonotype appeared a few times. The chain couples TRBV6-1 to TRBJ1-5; no firm D call. V was shortened by 3 bases and J by 6 bases, with 12 bases between the two germline ends. Germline V gene data show CDR1 as MNHNS and CDR2 as SASEGT. The CDR3 runs to 14 residues. The DNA for the CDR3 is TGTGCCAGCAGTGACACAGTGTTGGGTCAGCCCCAGCATTTT. Its protein product is CASSDTVLGQPQHF.

On this clonotype itself: A much larger clone lies one base from this, so it may be a read error. The chain employs TRBV7-6 and TRBJ1-2, with a possible D match to TRBD1 (6 bases). This CDR3 is built from 13 residues. V was shortened by 5 bases and J by 4 bases, with 11 bases between the two germline ends. The germline gives CDR1 SGHVS, CDR2 FNYEAQ. The CDR3, as DNA: TGTGCCAGCAGCCACAGGGATCTCTATGGCTACACCTTC. Translation gives CASSHRDLYGYTF.

To note about this clonotype: This sequence may be a read error, since a much larger clone differs from it by one base. This chain links TRBV7-9 with TRBJ2-7; TRBD1 aligns across 7 bases. Germline lookup yields CDR1 SEHNR and CDR2 FQNEAQ (reference sequence). There are 14 residues in the CDR3. Here the CDR3 reads CVSSSGQEHYEQYF. The CDR3 DNA sequence: TGTGTCAGCAGCTCTGGACAGGAGCACTACGAGCAGTACTTC.

As for this clonotype: This could be a read error, since a much larger clone is one nucleotide away. The chain couples TRBV12-3 or TRBV12-4 to TRBJ1-5, with 8 positions matching TRBD1. The CDR3 sequence is 17 residues long. The CDR3 protein is CASSSGTGDFSNKPQHF. CDR3 nucleotide sequence: TGTGCCAGCAGTTCCGGGACAGGAGATTTTAGCAATAAGCCCCAGCATTTT.

This clonotype showed up just a few times. V usage is TRBV18 and J usage is TRBJ2-1, with 8 bases matching TRBD1. CDR1 and CDR2 from the germline V gene are KGHSH and LQKENI. The J segment lost 7 bases and the V segment lost 3 bases, leaving 20 bases of the junction unmatched. CDR3 size: 19 residues. CDR3 sequence: CASSPAVPGQEGGGNEQFF. CDR3 DNA: TGTGCCAGCTCACCTGCCGTCCCGGGACAGGAGGGGGGTGGAAATGAGCAGTTCTTC.

The V gene is TRBV4-1, the J gene TRBJ2-1; possible D gene TRBD1, 5 bases. CDR1 MGHRA and CDR2 YSYEKL come from the germline V gene. The CDR3 consists of 13 residues. V was cut by 0 bases and J by 6 bases, with 6 bases left in between. The CDR3 region is CASSQETVNEQFF. The CDR3, as DNA: TGCGCCAGCAGCCAAGAGACAGTCAATGAGCAGTTCTTC.

This chain uses TRBV5-8 with TRBJ2-3; possibly TRBD1 for D (6 bases). The CDR3 is made up of 14 amino acids. V was trimmed by 0 bases and J by 5 bases, leaving 10 bases between them. CDR1 is SGHTS, CDR2 YDEGEE, per germline. The CDR3 spells CASSLGSGEDTQYF. DNA of the CDR3: TGTGCCAGCAGCTTGGGGTCAGGGGAAGATACGCAGTATTTT.

This chain uses TRBV6-2 or TRBV6-3 with TRBJ2-7; D perhaps matches TRBD2 (6 bases). The germline gives CDR1 MNHEY, CDR2 SVGEGT. Deletions cut 2 bases from V and 6 bases from J, with 14 bases between. The CDR3 extends over 14 amino acids. The CDR3 loop reads CASSYDPQEGEQYV. The DNA for the CDR3 is TGTGCCAGCAGTTACGACCCTCAGGAGGGCGAGCAGTACGTC.

Many counts were recorded for this clonotype. The rearrangement uses TRBV9 and TRBJ1-1; 7 positions match TRBD1. The germline CDR1 and CDR2 sequences are SGDLS and YYNGEE. Trimming removed 0 bases from V and 1 base from J; junction bases left unmatched: 3. This CDR3 is built from 15 residues. The chain's CDR3 is CASSVDSGGNTEAFF. The CDR3 DNA sequence: TGTGCCAGCAGCGTAGATTCAGGGGGGAACACTGAAGCTTTCTTT.

A few counts support this clonotype. This chain connects TRBV29-1 to TRBJ1-2, with TRBD1 matching 9 bases. In germline, CDR1 is SQVTM, CDR2 ANQGSEA. V shed 5 bases and J 5 bases; nucleotides not matched to a gene: 6. The CDR3 has 13 amino acids. The CDR3 spells CSVRTGERYGYTF. CDR3 coding DNA: TGCAGCGTTCGGACAGGGGAAAGATATGGCTACACCTTC.

This clonotype was detected a few times. The chain links TRBV28 to TRBJ1-2; TRBD1 might be the D (5 bases). The V and J ends lost 3 bases and 6 bases respectively, with 14 bases between them. The CDR3 extends over 14 amino acids. Germline V gene data show CDR1 as MDHEN and CDR2 as SYDVKM. The CDR3 region has the DNA TGTGCCAGCAGTTTCGACAGTAAGGTCCATGGCTACACCTTC. Its protein product is CASSFDSKVHGYTF.

The chain employs TRBV6-1 and TRBJ2-1; TRBD2 aligns across 13 bases. The trim removed 5 bases at V and 8 bases at J, leaving 3 bases unmatched. CDR1 and CDR2 from the germline V gene are MNHNS and SASEGT. This CDR3 has 14 amino acids. In nucleotides, the CDR3 is TGTGCCAGCAGTCAACTAGCGGGGGGGCATGAGCAGTTCTTC. Translating it yields CASSQLAGGHEQFF.

With respect to this clonotype: A read error may explain this, as a much larger clone is one base away. The rearrangement joins TRBV7-2 to TRBJ2-1; perhaps D is TRBD1 or TRBD2 (6 bases each). Per germline, CDR1 SGHTA and CDR2 FQGNSA. This CDR3 spans 18 amino acids. The CDR3 is CVSSIGRMSGASYNEQFF. Here the CDR3 DNA reads TGTGTCAGCAGCATCGGACGGATGTCGGGGGCGTCTTACAATGAGCAGTTCTTC.